This T cell receptor (beta chain) was sequenced in a study of molecular identifiers for immune sequencing clone quantification. Germline V gene data show CDR1 as MNHEY and CDR2 as SMNVEV (reference sequence). The CDR3 consists of 15 residues. TCRdb analysed the PCR reads with MiXCR anew, one entry per CDR3 protein. This sample has 300,000 to 350,000 distinct CDR3 sequences, with over 20% found just once. Sorted inputs of roughly 17,000 to 1,100,000 cells, with 10%, 30% or 50% RNA, yielded naive CD8 libraries. Points on this clonotype: The junction and the germline gene differ at one end; a read error may be behind it.

The sample was naive CD8+ T cells from blood, with Jurkat cell RNA spiked in. Subset of the sample: FACS-sorted CD8+CD4-CCR7+CD45RA+ naive T cells. The chain employs TRBV27 and TRBJ2-5; the D is unclear. The sequence came from a human donor in good health. Some libraries in this study had Jurkat cell RNA spiked in. CDR3 sequence: CVSSPLTPYQEAQYF. DNA for the CDR3: TGTGTCAGCAGCCCGTTGACACCTTACCAAGAGGCCCAGTACTTC.